Each of the 17 T cell receptor beta chains below was sequenced from the same sample in a study of regulatory T cells in long-lasting Graves disease. Arm-PCR of CDR3 regions with iRepertoire HTBI primers generated TCR beta libraries. MiXCR, applied by TCRdb to the multiplex PCR reads, yields one record per CDR3 protein. The table shows under 350,000 distinct CDR3 sequences, with 20% to 25% occurring only once. Noted time point: persistent/refractory GD, antithyroid drugs over 5 years with positive TRAb. RNA from PBMCs was the source of the TCR library. Material: peripheral blood mononuclear cells (PBMCs), obtained when the disease was refractory, from a patient treated with antithyroid drugs. Receptors originate from a female donor with Graves disease.

On this clonotype: This may be a read error, as it is one base from a much larger clone. The V gene is TRBV18, the J gene TRBJ2-1; D is ambiguous. Germline-derived CDR1 and CDR2 are KGHSH and LQKENI. This CDR3 region has 14 residues. Trimming removed 3 bases at V and 5 bases at J, with 11 bases between. Here the CDR3 DNA reads TGTGCCAGCTCACCCGGGCCCTACGACAATGAGCAGTTCTTC. Translated: CASSPGPYDNEQFF. The full variable domain, rest sourced from reference TRBV18 and TRBJ2-1, is NAGVMQNPRHLVRRRGQEARLRCSPMKGHSHVYWYRQLPEEGLKFMVYLQKENIIDESGMPKERFSAEFPKEGPSILRIQQVVRGDSAAYFCASSPGPYDNEQFFGPGTRLTVL.

Ten or more counts support this clonotype. The junction differs from germline at one of its ends, possibly a read error. J is TRBJ2-5 and V is TRBV7-7, with TRBD2 matching 8 bases. This CDR3 has 13 residues. Germline CDR1 and CDR2: SSHAT and FNYEAQ (reference sequence). The CDR3: CASSTSGEETQYF. DNA of the CDR3: TGTGCTAGCAGCACTAGCGGAGAAGAGACCCAGTACTTC.

In regard to this clonotype: A read error may explain this, as a much larger clone is one base away. V usage is TRBV11-3 and J usage is TRBJ2-7, with D unresolved. This CDR3 region has 15 residues. Germline CDR1 reads SGHNT; CDR2 reads YENEEA. CDR3 coding DNA: TGTGCCAGCGGCTTAGGCGCGACAACGACCTACGAGCAGTACTTC. This codes for CASGLGATTTYEQYF.

The table lists this clonotype with a few counts. V usage is TRBV5-5 and J usage is TRBJ2-2; 9 bases align to TRBD1. V lost 2 bases, J lost 2 bases, and 4 bases stayed unmatched. Per the germline V gene, CDR1 is SGHKS and CDR2 is YYEKEE (reference sequence). The CDR3 sequence is 16 residues long. CDR3 bases: TGTGCCAGCAGCTTCGGACAGGGGCTTAACACCGGGGAGCTGTTTTTT. Amino acid sequence: CASSFGQGLNTGELFF.

This clonotype was detected a few times. The rearrangement uses TRBV14 and TRBJ1-6; D is perhaps TRBD1 (6 bases). The germline V and J ends were trimmed by 4 bases and 9 bases, with 13 bases remaining between them. CDR3 size: 14 residues. Germline CDR1 SGHDN, CDR2 FVKESK. The CDR3, as DNA: TGTGCCAGCAGCCTCAGGGGATTTGCTTCACCCCTCCACTTT. This sequence encodes CASSLRGFASPLHF.

This chain links TRBV6-1 with TRBJ1-2; unclear D gene. V was shortened by 6 bases and J by 5 bases, with 19 bases between the two germline ends. Germline V CDR1 and CDR2: MNHNS, SASEGT. This CDR3 is 15 amino acids long. The CDR3 sequence: CASRRDQPAQYGYTF. The CDR3 bases are TGTGCCAGCAGACGTGACCAACCAGCGCAGTATGGCTACACCTTC.

This clonotype was seen a few times. The chain couples TRBV4-2 to TRBJ1-2; 11 bases fit TRBD1. The ends lost 1 base at V and 5 bases at J; junction bases unmatched: 3. The germline gives CDR1 LGHNA, CDR2 YNFKEQ. CDR3 length equals 15 residues. CDR3 coding DNA: TGTGCCAGCAGCCAAGTGGGACAGGGGGAATATGGCTACACCTTC. Its protein is CASSQVGQGEYGYTF.

This clonotype was recorded at least ten times. The chain recombines TRBV20-1 with TRBJ1-6; 8 nucleotides line up with TRBD1. In germline, CDR1 is DFQATT, CDR2 SNEGSKA (reference sequence). The V segment lost 6 bases and the J segment 8 bases; nucleotides outside the gene matches: 9. The CDR3 runs 14 residues. The DNA for the CDR3 is TGCAGTGCACGGGGGCAGGGGGCGGATTCACCCCTCCACTTT. Residues: CSARGQGADSPLHF.

The J gene is TRBJ2-2, the V gene TRBV19; 9 bases match TRBD2. This CDR3 contains 16 residues. Germline CDR1 is LNHDA and CDR2 is SQIVND (reference sequence). V was clipped by 5 bases and J by 3 bases; unmatched bases: 7. The CDR3 sequence: CASSYNSGRDTGELFF. CDR3 DNA sequence: TGTGCCAGTAGTTACAATAGCGGGAGAGACACCGGGGAGCTGTTTTTT.

This clonotype was seen repeatedly, ten times or more. The rearrangement uses TRBV5-1 and TRBJ1-2; 7 bases are shared with TRBD1. CDR1 SGHRS and CDR2 YFSETQ come from the germline V gene. The CDR3 sequence is 14 residues long. After removal of 3 bases from V and 4 bases from J, the junction contained 6 bases not matched to a gene. This CDR3 reads CASSSATGAYGYTF. In nucleotides, the CDR3 is TGCGCCAGCAGCTCCGCAACAGGGGCCTATGGCTACACCTTC.

As for this clonotype: This clone may be a read error of a much larger clone one base away. The V call is TRBV12-3 or TRBV12-4, the J call TRBJ1-4; no clear D gene. The CDR3 loop spans 12 amino acids. V lost 7 bases and J lost 4, with 7 bases in between. The CDR3 sequence is CASKTFNEKLFF. CDR3 coding DNA: TGTGCCAGCAAAACCTTTAATGAAAAACTGTTTTTT.

This clonotype was picked up many times. V is TRBV2 and J is TRBJ2-7; D possibly matches TRBD1 or TRBD2 (6 bases each). Germline assignment: CDR1 SNHLY and CDR2 FYNNEI. V was pared by 6 bases and J by 4 bases, with 25 bases between. The CDR3 covers 17 residues. In DNA, the CDR3 is TGTGCCAGCAGCGGTTCATCGGGGGCATCCGCGACTTACGAGCAGTACTTC. This sequence encodes CASSGSSGASATYEQYF.

The chain employs TRBV4-1 and TRBJ1-1, with D possibly TRBD1 on 6 matching bases. The CDR3 has 14 residues. From germline, CDR1 is MGHRA and CDR2 YSYEKL. The V and J ends lost 7 bases and 2 bases respectively, with 14 bases between them. CDR3 DNA: TGCGCCAGCAATCGGGACAACAGAAACACTGAAGCTTTCTTT. Its protein product is CASNRDNRNTEAFF.

The chain combines TRBV28 with TRBJ1-5; tentative D call: TRBD1 (6 bases). The V and J ends lost 7 bases and 1 base respectively, with 11 bases between them. The germline gives CDR1 MDHEN, CDR2 SYDVKM. This CDR3 is 14 amino acids long. Written as DNA, the CDR3 is TGTGCCAGCAATTGGGGGGGCAGCAATCAGCCCCAGCATTTT. It specifies CASNWGGSNQPQHF.

The V and J genes are TRBV20-1 and TRBJ1-5; TRBD1 is a possible D gene (5 bases). Germline V gene sequence: CDR1 DFQATT, CDR2 SNEGSKA (reference sequence). The CDR3 has 16 residues. The germline V and J ends were trimmed by 5 bases and 4 bases, with 21 bases remaining between them. CDR3 loop: CSAPPGDRGGNQPQHF. The CDR3 DNA reads as TGCAGTGCTCCCCCTGGTGATAGGGGAGGGAATCAGCCCCAGCATTTT.

This sequence joins TRBV5-4 and TRBJ2-5; D is possibly TRBD2 (7 bases). CDR3 length: 14 amino acids. The germline V gene has CDR1 SGHNT and CDR2 YYREEE (reference sequence). Trimming removed 3 bases from V and 1 base from J, with 10 bases in between. The CDR3 sequence: CASSWRGGQETQYF. The CDR3 DNA reads as TGTGCCAGCAGCTGGAGGGGGGGCCAAGAGACCCAGTACTTC.

The chain has TRBV6-2 or TRBV6-3 and TRBJ2-3; tentatively, D is TRBD2 (6 bases). Germline V gene sequence: CDR1 MNHEY, CDR2 SVGEGT. The CDR3 loop spans 17 amino acids. V gave up 5 bases and J gave up 0 bases, with 18 bases separating them. This chain's CDR3 is CASSIQRRAMSTDTQYF. CDR3 sequence (DNA): TGTGCCAGCAGTATCCAGAGGAGGGCCATGAGCACAGATACGCAGTATTTT.